This T cell receptor (beta chain) was profiled in a study of T-cell memory formation after mild COVID-19. TCRdb recomputed calls from the 5' RACE reads with MiXCR, one row per CDR3 protein. The sample lists 250,000 to 300,000 distinct CDR3 sequences; 15% to 20% were seen once. The CDR3 has 11 amino acids. Germline loops: CDR1 DFQATT, CDR2 SNEGSKA (reference sequence). Sample: PBMCs or a T cell subset sorted from them (not recorded which). The chain uses TRBV20-1 and TRBJ1-1; weak D call: TRBD1 (5 bases). This receptor was taken from a man between 18 and 29 years old who had mild COVID-19 (a few samples of this study predate the infection). Cell type and time point are not known. CDR3 region: CRGLGGTEAFF. The DNA of the CDR3 is TGCAGGGGGCTTGGTGGCACTGAAGCTTTCTTT.